The present entry profiles one T cell receptor beta chain with its context. Its antigen remains unknown. These data belong to a study of read filtering for tumor transcriptome and immune sequencing. The CDR3 is 12 amino acids. With 4 bases removed from V and 7 bases from J, the gap between germline ends came to 10 bases. Germline loops: CDR1 SGHRS, CDR2 YFSETQ. From around 440 ng of RNA, a library with molecular barcoded alpha/delta and beta/gamma adaptors was made. MiXCR, run by TCRdb on the reads, gives a single entry per CDR3 protein. The sample includes around 60,000 distinct CDR3 sequences, approximately 20% seen only once; the top ten take about an eighth. Study-level points and caveats: Dropping single-read clonotypes raised IR-seq and RNA-seq shared-clonotype correlation.

J is TRBJ2-3 and V is TRBV5-1; D might be TRBD2 (5 bases). This receptor was obtained from a donor at least 40 years old with multiple myeloma. Sequencing was performed on a population of CD138-negative cells sorted from bone marrow. This CDR3 is CASSTEGYTQYF. Written as DNA, the CDR3 is TGCGCCAGCAGCACAGAGGGATATACGCAGTATTTT.